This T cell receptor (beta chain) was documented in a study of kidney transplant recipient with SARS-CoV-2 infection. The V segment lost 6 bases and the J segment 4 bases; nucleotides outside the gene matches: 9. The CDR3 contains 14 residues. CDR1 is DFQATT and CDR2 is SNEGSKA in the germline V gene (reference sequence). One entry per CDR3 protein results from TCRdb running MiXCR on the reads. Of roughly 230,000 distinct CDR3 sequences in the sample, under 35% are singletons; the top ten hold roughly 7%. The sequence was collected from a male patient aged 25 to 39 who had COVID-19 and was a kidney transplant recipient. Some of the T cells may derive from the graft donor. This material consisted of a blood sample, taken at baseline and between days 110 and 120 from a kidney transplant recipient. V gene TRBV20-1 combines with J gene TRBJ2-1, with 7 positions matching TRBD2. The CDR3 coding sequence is TGCAGTGCCCCCCGGGCTAGCGGTTACAATGAGCAGTTCTTC. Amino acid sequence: CSAPRASGYNEQFF.